A selection of T cell receptor beta chains follows, all from one sample in a study of shared clonotypes between healthy human individuals. The repertoire was sequenced with immunoSEQ multiplex PCR; TCRdb's copy has only in-frame clones and lacks some. The top ten clones hold 0.11% to 0.15% of a sample with 2.5 million or so clones, around nine tenths of them seen once. Sequenced input: naive CD4+ T cells sorted from blood. The source is a man aged 18 to 29 in good health. The CDR3 runs from the conserved cysteine through the conserved F or W. The D gene is left open where the match is weak. The size field is filled for only some rows; it gives once, few, many or a size class.

j_call v_call clone_size d_call cdr3_nt cdr3_aa
TRBJ2-5 TRBV7-9 once TRBD2 TGTGCCAGCAGTCCTATAGCGGGAGCCACCGGGACCCAGTACTTC CASSPIAGATGTQYF
TRBJ1-1 TRBV30 few TRBD1 TGTGCCGGAAAGACAGGGGGCACTGAAGCTTTCTTT CAGKTGGTEAFF
TRBJ2-5 TRBV18 NA NA TGTGCCAGCTCACCAGGGCTGAAAGAGACCCAGTACTTC CASSPGLKETQYF
TRBJ2-7 TRBV28 NA TRBD1 TGTGCCAGCAGCATGTCCGGGACAGCCTACGAGCAGTACTTC CASSMSGTAYEQYF
TRBJ2-2 TRBV7-9 once TRBD1 TGTGCCAGCAGCACCGGGACAGGGTTTGGCGGGGAGCTGTTTTTT CASSTGTGFGGELFF
TRBJ1-1 TRBV19 NA NA TGTGCCAGTACCCAACCAGGCAGGCTGAACACTGAAGCTTTCTTT CASTQPGRLNTEAFF
TRBJ2-1 TRBV5-1 NA NA TGCGCCAGCAGCTTGGAAGGGGCGGGGTACAATGAGCAGTTCTTC CASSLEGAGYNEQFF
TRBJ2-7 TRBV27 once NA TGTGCCAGCAGTTTTGGGGGGGGACAAACCTACGAGCAGTACTTC CASSFGGGQTYEQYF
TRBJ2-6 TRBV6-1 NA NA TGTGCCAGCAGTGAAGTGACATTCACTGGGGCCAACGTCCTGACTTTC CASSEVTFTGANVLTF
TRBJ2-2 TRBV28 NA NA TGTGCCAGCACCTCCTACGGGGGGCGCGGCACCGGGGAGCTGTTTTTT CASTSYGGRGTGELFF
TRBJ1-2 TRBV6-5 NA TRBD1 TGTGCCAGCAGGCGACAGGGGGCGGAGGGCTACACCTTC CASRRQGAEGYTF